These T cell receptor beta chains were read from a single sample in a study of HIV-infected patients and healthy controls. TCRdb independently ran MiXCR on the 5' RACE reads; one entry per CDR3 protein. The sample holds about 9,600 distinct CDR3 sequences, roughly 7% seen once. Sequencing used blood, obtained before antiretroviral therapy. Source of these receptors: an adult with HIV infection. The CDR3 runs from the conserved cysteine through the conserved F or W. The D gene is left open where the match is weak. The size of a clone is reported for some rows only, either as once, few or many, or as a class for expanded clones.

many TRBJ2-1 NA TRBV2 CASSDRTSKGDEQFF TGTGCCAGCAGTGACAGAACTAGCAAGGGGGATGAGCAGTTCTTC
many TRBJ2-7 NA TRBV15 CATSREGWPYEQYF TGTGCCACCAGCAGAGAGGGCTGGCCCTACGAGCAGTACTTC
many TRBJ1-2 TRBD1 TRBV9 CASSAGQGNYGYTF TGTGCCAGCAGTGCTGGACAGGGGAATTATGGCTACACCTTC
many TRBJ2-7 TRBD1 TRBV3-1 CASSPGQGPYEQYF TGTGCCAGCAGCCCGGGACAGGGACCCTACGAGCAGTACTTC
many TRBJ1-5 NA TRBV12-3/TRBV12-4 CASSFGDVGQHF TGTGCCAGCAGTTTTGGTGACGTGGGGCAGCATTTT
many TRBJ2-5 TRBD1 TRBV3-1 CASSPGTGGQETQYF TGTGCCAGCAGCCCTGGGACAGGGGGGCAAGAGACCCAGTACTTC
many TRBJ2-2 NA TRBV2 CASSEGPPNTGELFF TGTGCCAGCAGTGAAGGACCCCCGAACACCGGGGAGCTGTTTTTT
many TRBJ1-2 NA TRBV6-5 CASSYSFRDSYGYTF TGTGCCAGCAGTTACTCGTTTAGGGATAGCTATGGCTACACCTTC
many TRBJ1-2 TRBD1 TRBV7-3 CASSKQGADSGYTF TGTGCCAGCAGCAAACAGGGGGCGGATTCCGGCTACACCTTC
many TRBJ1-1 NA TRBV6-5 CASSYSSSRGRTEAFF TGTGCCAGCAGTTACTCCTCCAGTCGTGGAAGGACTGAAGCTTTCTTT
few TRBJ1-2 NA TRBV12-3/TRBV12-4 CASTKRRGARGYTF TGTGCCAGCACTAAACGGAGGGGGGCGCGGGGCTACACCTTC
many TRBJ1-1 NA TRBV5-8 CASSPERGTEAFF TGTGCCAGCAGCCCCGAAAGGGGCACTGAAGCTTTCTTT
medium-sized TRBJ2-7 NA TRBV5-4 CASSLLDSDDEQYF TGTGCCAGCAGCTTGCTCGACTCGGACGACGAGCAGTACTTC
many TRBJ1-2 TRBD1 TRBV9 CASSAGTGPNYGYTF TGTGCCAGCAGCGCCGGGACAGGTCCCAACTATGGCTACACCTTC
many TRBJ2-3 NA TRBV29-1 CSVEDAQSTDTQYF TGCAGCGTTGAAGATGCCCAGAGCACAGATACGCAGTATTTT
NA TRBJ2-1 TRBD1 TRBV20-1 CSARGDRENEQFF TGCAGTGCTAGGGGCGACAGGGAGAATGAGCAGTTCTTC
many TRBJ1-1 TRBD1 TRBV29-1 CSVSQGTTEAFF TGCAGCGTTTCACAGGGGACCACTGAAGCTTTCTTT
many TRBJ1-1 NA TRBV6-5 CASSYLGRATEAFF TGTGCCAGCAGTTACCTCGGCAGGGCTACTGAAGCTTTCTTT
many TRBJ1-1 TRBD1 TRBV7-2 CASSFQGVSNTEAFF TGTGCCAGCAGCTTCCAGGGGGTTTCGAACACTGAAGCTTTCTTT
many TRBJ2-7 NA TRBV9 CASSVFEGSDEQYF TGTGCCAGCAGCGTATTCGAGGGGTCGGACGAGCAGTACTTC
NA TRBJ2-5 TRBD1 TRBV19 CASADRGMLEPQYF TGTGCCAGCGCAGACAGGGGCATGCTGGAGCCCCAGTACTTC
many TRBJ1-5 NA TRBV7-8 CASSRRGSSNQPQHF TGTGCCAGCAGCCGCCGGGGGAGTAGCAATCAGCCCCAGCATTTT
medium-sized TRBJ2-7 NA TRBV4-3 CASSQDGGFEQYF TGCGCCAGCAGCCAAGATGGAGGGTTCGAGCAGTACTTC
many TRBJ1-1 TRBD1 TRBV6-6 CASSPLSGGASEAFF TGTGCCAGCAGTCCTCTATCAGGGGGCGCCTCTGAAGCTTTCTTT
few TRBJ2-3 NA TRBV1 CTSSQESTNNGGARVDTQYF TGCACCAGCAGCCAAGAGTCGACAAATAACGGGGGGGCCAGGGTCGATACGCAGTATTTT
many TRBJ1-5 NA TRBV19 CASKRYNQPQHF TGTGCCAGTAAAAGGTACAATCAGCCCCAGCATTTT
many TRBJ2-1 TRBD2 TRBV27 CASSGWTSAYNEQFF TGTGCCAGCAGTGGCTGGACTAGCGCCTACAATGAGCAGTTCTTC
medium-sized TRBJ1-4 TRBD1 TRBV12-3/TRBV12-4 CASSPATGGIEKLFF TGTGCCAGCAGTCCCGCCACAGGGGGCATTGAAAAACTGTTTTTT
medium-sized TRBJ1-5 TRBD1 TRBV2 CASSGGRTGSNQPQHF TGTGCCAGCAGTGGGGGACGGACAGGGTCTAATCAGCCCCAGCATTTT
many TRBJ1-1 NA TRBV19 CASSMQGEPQAFF TGTGCCAGTAGTATGCAAGGGGAACCCCAAGCTTTCTTT
many TRBJ2-3 TRBD2 TRBV4-3 CASSLAGASGGTGSDTQYF TGCGCCAGCAGCCTAGCAGGGGCTAGCGGGGGGACCGGGTCAGATACGCAGTATTTT
NA TRBJ1-1 NA TRBV2 CASSESPTHTEAFF TGTGCCAGCAGTGAATCTCCGACACACACTGAAGCTTTCTTT
many TRBJ2-1 TRBD1 TRBV7-3 CASSFGTGGPPYNEQFF TGTGCCAGCAGCTTTGGGACAGGGGGACCTCCCTACAATGAGCAGTTCTTC
many TRBJ1-6 NA TRBV5-1 CASSSDPPSGSPLHF TGCGCCAGCAGCTCGGATCCACCATCGGGATCACCCCTCCACTTT
many TRBJ1-5 TRBD1 TRBV6-2/TRBV6-3 CASSPDGTGGLRPQHF TGTGCCAGCAGTCCCGACGGGACAGGAGGGCTGAGGCCCCAGCATTTT
many TRBJ2-3 NA TRBV9 CASSVATPLTDTQYF TGTGCCAGCAGCGTAGCCACCCCCCTAACAGATACGCAGTATTTT
many TRBJ2-7 NA TRBV2 CASSDLRSYEQYF TGTGCCAGCAGTGATCTCAGAAGCTACGAGCAGTACTTC
NA TRBJ2-3 TRBD2 TRBV4-2 CASSPDNAGGNTDTQYF TGTGCCAGCAGCCCCGACAACGCGGGGGGGAACACAGATACGCAGTATTTT
NA TRBJ2-7 NA TRBV27 CASSPPWGEQYF TGTGCCAGCAGTCCACCCTGGGGCGAGCAGTACTTC
medium-sized TRBJ2-3 TRBD2 TRBV6-5 CASREGRADTQYF TGTGCCAGCCGGGAGGGCAGGGCAGATACGCAGTATTTT
once TRBJ2-3 NA TRBV5-6 CASSLTVVRNTDTQYF TGTGCCAGCAGCTTAACTGTGGTCAGGAACACAGATACGCAGTATTTT
many TRBJ2-1 NA TRBV6-2/TRBV6-3 CASSLLAGPYNEQFF TGTGCCAGCAGCCTGCTTGCGGGGCCCTACAATGAGCAGTTCTTC
many TRBJ2-3 NA TRBV7-6 CASSLAFPRTDDTQYF TGTGCCAGCAGCTTAGCCTTCCCCAGGACAGATGATACGCAGTATTTT
many TRBJ2-1 NA TRBV7-3 CASSLWGPGLTYNEQFF TGTGCCAGCAGCTTATGGGGGCCGGGACTTACCTACAATGAGCAGTTCTTC
few TRBJ1-2 NA TRBV5-1 CASSLEGAKAYGYTF TGCGCCAGCAGCTTGGAGGGCGCGAAAGCTTATGGCTACACCTTC
many TRBJ2-7 NA TRBV12-3/TRBV12-4 CASSLEGLKGFPYEQYF TGTGCCAGCAGTTTAGAGGGACTCAAGGGTTTTCCCTACGAGCAGTACTTC
many TRBJ2-5 NA TRBV12-3/TRBV12-4 CASSGLGLQETQYF TGTGCCAGCAGTGGCCTTGGTCTCCAGGAGACCCAGTACTTC
medium-sized TRBJ2-3 NA TRBV4-3 CASSQSRASDTQYF TGCGCCAGCAGCCAGAGTCGGGCTTCAGATACGCAGTATTTT
many TRBJ2-7 TRBD1 TRBV3-1 CASSQDYRGPPWEQYF TGTGCCAGCAGCCAAGATTACAGGGGTCCCCCCTGGGAGCAGTACTTC
many TRBJ2-3 NA TRBV4-1 CASSQKDSSTDTQYF TGCGCCAGCAGCCAGAAGGACTCTAGCACAGATACGCAGTATTTT
many TRBJ2-2 NA TRBV7-9 CASSFQSNTGELFF TGTGCCAGCAGCTTTCAGTCGAACACCGGGGAGCTGTTTTTT
many TRBJ1-1 NA TRBV5-4 CASSFKGPVGTEAFF TGTGCCAGCAGCTTCAAGGGGCCGGTCGGCACTGAAGCTTTCTTT
many TRBJ2-2 NA TRBV12-3/TRBV12-4 CASSLGANTGELFF TGTGCCAGCAGTTTGGGGGCGAACACCGGGGAGCTGTTTTTT
many TRBJ2-1 TRBD2 TRBV12-3/TRBV12-4 CASSLVIAGGSEQFF TGTGCCAGCAGTTTAGTAATAGCGGGGGGATCCGAGCAGTTCTTC
many TRBJ1-5 TRBD1 TRBV27 CASSRYTGATRQPQHF TGTGCCAGCAGCCGCTACACAGGGGCGACACGACAGCCCCAGCATTTT
many TRBJ2-1 NA TRBV14 CASSPRAPTAQNEQFF TGTGCCAGCAGCCCCCGCGCCCCGACAGCCCAGAATGAGCAGTTCTTC
NA TRBJ2-5 TRBD1 TRBV7-9 CASEGQGWLETQYF TGTGCCAGCGAAGGACAGGGTTGGTTAGAGACCCAGTACTTC